These 25 T cell receptor beta chains came from one sample sequenced in a study of tumor and adjacent non-tumor tissue in lung cancer. The library came from three nested PCR rounds adapted from ARM-PCR protocols. TCRdb fed the multiplex PCR reads into MiXCR, producing one record per CDR3 protein. The sample contains about 43,000 distinct CDR3 sequences, approximately 61% of which appear only once. This sample's RNA came from whole unsorted tissue. Distant lung tissue was collected more than 3 cm away from the tumor edge. The sequenced sample was distant non-tumor lung tissue. These receptors originate from a man aged 45 to 65 with non-small cell lung cancer.

With regard to this clonotype: Compared with germline, one end of the junction differs, possibly owing to a read error. The rearrangement uses TRBV30 and TRBJ2-3; D is perhaps TRBD2 (5 bases). The germline V gene has CDR1 GTSNPN and CDR2 SVGIG (reference sequence). The CDR3 spans 14 residues. The CDR3 protein is CTWRTLGSTDTQYF. CDR3 sequence (DNA): TGTACCTGGAGGACGCTTGGGAGCACAGATACGCAGTATTTT.

This clonotype was found many times. The chain links TRBV6-5 to TRBJ1-4; 7 bases are shared with TRBD1. From germline, CDR1 is MNHEY and CDR2 SVGAGI. The CDR3 length is 15 residues. J lost 7 bases, V lost 0 bases, and 5 bases had no gene match. CDR3 residues: CASSYSTGEAEKLFF. The CDR3 bases are TGTGCCAGCAGTTACTCCACAGGGGAGGCTGAAAAACTGTTTTTT.

Points on this clonotype: One end of the junction fails to match germline, which may point to a read error. The V and J genes are TRBV11-2 and TRBJ2-7; a possible D gene is TRBD1 (6 bases). The CDR3 is 14 residues long. Germline V gene sequence: CDR1 SGHAT, CDR2 FQNNGV. Written as DNA, the CDR3 is TGTGCCAACAGCTTAGCCTTCACAGGGTACGAGCAACACTTC. This gives the protein CANSLAFTGYEQHF.

This chain links TRBV7-8 with TRBJ2-7; 7 nucleotides line up with TRBD1. CDR1 and CDR2 (germline): SGHVS, FQNEAQ. The trim removed 6 bases at V and 9 bases at J, leaving 8 bases unmatched. CDR3 length: 12 residues. The DNA of the CDR3 is TGTGCCAGCAGTTCGATGGGACAGACGCAGTACTTC. This translates into CASSSMGQTQYF.

Comments on this clonotype: It may be a read error: a sequence one base away is much more abundant. The chain joins TRBV29-1 to TRBJ2-5; D is ambiguous. V shed 4 bases and J shed 7 bases, with 10 bases lying between them. Germline V gene lookup returns CDR1 SQVTM and CDR2 ANQGSEA. This CDR3 contains 11 residues. DNA of the CDR3: TGCAGCGTTGGCTGGAAAGGGACCCAGTACTTC. Translating it yields CSVGWKGTQYF. The whole variable domain, filled in from reference TRBV29-1 and TRBJ2-5, reads SAVISQKPSRDICQRGTSLTIQCQVDSQVTMMFWYRQQPGQSLTLIATANQGSEATYESGFVIDKFPISRPNLTFSTLTVSNMSPEDSSIYLCSVGWKGTQYFGPGTRLLVL.

This CDR3 is CSVTGKRLDAFF. CDR3 DNA sequence: TGCAGTGTCACAGGGAAGCGTTTAGATGCTTTCTTT. This rearrangement joins TRBV29-1 to TRBJ1-1, with a weak D call TRBD1 (6 bases). Germline V gives CDR1 SQVTM, CDR2 ANQGSEA. The length of the CDR3 is 12 residues.

This clonotype was counted many times. V gene TRBV6-1 combines with J gene TRBJ1-2; tentative D call: TRBD1 (6 bases). CDR1 and CDR2 (germline): MNHNS, SASEGT. V was cut by 3 bases and J by 8 bases, with 13 bases left in between. The CDR3 has 13 residues. The CDR3 coding sequence is TGTGCCAGCAGTGAGACAGGCGATGCGGGCTACACCTTC. Protein: CASSETGDAGYTF.

Comments on this clonotype: This clone may be a read error of a much larger clone one base away. Since the CDR3 does not end with the conserved phenylalanine or tryptophan, this likely comes from a read error. The CDR3 DNA reads TGCAGCGTTGAAGATCTAGGACGTACAGAATACCGCGAGCAGTACATC. Its protein product is CSVEDLGRTEYREQYI. The chain employs TRBV29-1 and TRBJ2-7; D call uncertain. CDR1 and CDR2 (germline): SQVTM, ANQGSEA. CDR3 length: 16 amino acids. The V end lost 0 bases, the J end lost 6 bases, and 21 bases lay between the germline ends.

About this clonotype itself: One end of the junction fails to match germline, which may point to a read error. This sequence joins TRBV27 and TRBJ1-1; D possibly corresponds to TRBD1 (6 bases). The CDR3 runs 16 residues. CDR1 and CDR2 from the germline V gene are MNHEY and SMNVEV (reference sequence). DNA for the CDR3: TGTGCCAGCAGTCTATCCCCGACAGGAGGTTACACTGAAGCTTTCTTT. As protein: CASSLSPTGGYTEAFF.

The chain couples TRBV29-1 to TRBJ2-1, with 8 nucleotides matching TRBD2. CDR3 length equals 16 residues. With 8 bases clipped from V and 5 bases from J, the junction kept 17 bases outside the gene matches. Germline V gene sequence: CDR1 SQVTM, CDR2 ANQGSEA. The CDR3 nucleotides are TGCAGCATTGTTCTCGGCGGGAGGAGCCCTAACAATGAGCAGTTCTTC. This sequence encodes CSIVLGGRSPNNEQFF.

As for this clonotype: Compared with germline, one end of the junction differs, possibly owing to a read error. The chain has TRBV6-1 and TRBJ2-2; 7 nucleotides agree with TRBD1. In germline, CDR1 is MNHNS, CDR2 SASEGT. The CDR3 is made up of 14 amino acids. The CDR3: CAILQGRNTGELLF. The CDR3 DNA reads TGTGCCATCCTACAGGGGCGAAACACCGGGGAGCTGCTTTTT.

The chain combines TRBV6-5 with TRBJ2-2; maybe TRBD1 (6 bases). This CDR3 spans 15 amino acids. Trimming took 9 bases from V and 6 from J, leaving 20 bases between them. Germline V gene sequence: CDR1 MNHEY, CDR2 SVGAGI. CDR3 sequence reads: CASIKVWGQAGELFF. CDR3 bases: TGTGCCAGTATCAAAGTCTGGGGGCAGGCCGGGGAGCTGTTTTTT.

This clonotype was seen a few times. This may arise from a read error, as a much more abundant clone is one base away. The chain joins TRBV12-3 or TRBV12-4 to TRBJ2-1; D assignment may be TRBD1 or TRBD2 (5 bases each). V was clipped by 5 bases and J by 8 bases, with 19 bases between them. The CDR3 loop spans 15 amino acids. The CDR3 region has the DNA TGTGCCAGCAGTCCCGAAGGGACCCTATCGGATGAGCAGTTCTTC. Amino acid sequence: CASSPEGTLSDEQFF.

Points on this clonotype: Given a much more abundant clone one base away, this may be a read error. The J gene is TRBJ1-3, the V gene TRBV28; D call uncertain. The CDR3 is made up of 14 amino acids. Germline CDR1 and CDR2: MDHEN and SYDVKM. V was pared by 6 bases and J by 1 base, with 10 bases between. The CDR3 spells CASREPFSGNTIYF. The CDR3 nucleotides read TGTGCCAGCAGAGAACCCTTTTCTGGAAACACCATATATTTT.

This clonotype has only a few counts. A junction boundary mismatches the germline segment, possibly from a read error. V and J are TRBV24-1 and TRBJ2-3, with D possibly matching TRBD1 (6 bases). Germline V gene lookup returns CDR1 KGHDR and CDR2 SFDVKD. This CDR3 contains 13 residues. The DNA for the CDR3 is TGTGCCACCAGTGATTTGCCAGGGGATACGCAGTACTTT. Its protein is CATSDLPGDTQYF.

This clonotype was seen a few times. A much larger clone lies one base from this, so it may be a read error. The V and J genes are TRBV10-3 and TRBJ2-5; tentatively, D is TRBD2 (5 bases). The germline gives CDR1 ENHRY, CDR2 SYGVKD. This CDR3 contains 13 residues. The CDR3 is CVISESGQETQYF. CDR3 DNA sequence: TGTGTCATCAGTGAAAGCGGCCAAGAGACCCAGTACTTC.

This clonotype has more than one count but fewer than ten. This chain uses TRBV28 with TRBJ2-7; possible D gene TRBD1, 6 bases. Between the trimmed V and J ends, which lost 3 bases and 3 bases, there was a span of 12 bases. The germline V gene has CDR1 MDHEN and CDR2 SYDVKM. CDR3 length: 14 amino acids. The CDR3: CASSLSGQNYEQYF. CDR3 nucleotide sequence: TGTGCCAGCAGTTTGTCGGGACAAAACTACGAGCAGTACTTC.

As for this clonotype: A read error may produce the germline difference seen at one junction end. The chain employs TRBV5-6 and TRBJ2-5; a weak D match, TRBD2 (6 bases). The V gene's germline CDR1 is SGHDT and CDR2 YYEEEE. The CDR3 consists of 12 residues. CDR3 nucleotides: TGTGCTAGCAGGCGACTAGGAGAGACCCACTACTTC. This gives the protein CASRRLGETHYF.

This clonotype showed up just a few times. V is TRBV6-1 and J is TRBJ1-5, with D unresolved. The CDR3 is 15 amino acids. V lost 9 bases, J lost 3 bases, and 18 bases lay in between. CDR1 and CDR2 (germline): MNHNS, SASEGT. The CDR3 loop is CASNEAEQINQPQHF. In nucleotides, the CDR3 is TGTGCCAGTAATGAAGCGGAGCAGATCAATCAGCCCCAGCATTTT.

Of note for this clonotype: Since a much larger clone is just one base distant, this may be a read error. CDR3 bases: TGTGCCAGCAGTTTATCATTAGAGTCGCGTCAGCCCCAGCATTTT. It encodes CASSLSLESRQPQHF. The rearrangement joins TRBV28 to TRBJ1-5; the D is unclear. The ends were cut back, 1 base at V and 6 bases at J, with 13 bases in the middle. CDR3 length: 15 amino acids. Germline V gives CDR1 MDHEN, CDR2 SYDVKM. Variable domain in full (rest from reference TRBV28 and TRBJ1-5): DVKVTQSSRYLVKRTGEKVFLECVQDMDHENMFWYRQDPGLGLRLIYFSYDVKMKEKGDIPEGYSVSREKKERFSLILESASTNQTSMYLCASSLSLESRQPQHFGDGTRLSIL.

V usage is TRBV11-2 and J usage is TRBJ2-5; a weak D match, TRBD2 (6 bases). Germline assignment: CDR1 SGHAT and CDR2 FQNNGV. The CDR3 contains 15 residues. Trimming pared 8 bases from V and 4 bases from J, leaving 20 bases between. CDR3 protein: CASGSTWGVLETQYF. DNA for the CDR3: TGTGCCAGCGGCTCCACCTGGGGGGTACTAGAGACCCAGTACTTC. Using reference TRBV11-2 and TRBJ2-5 for the parts outside the CDR3, the full variable domain is EAGVAQSPRYKIIEKRQSVAFWCNPISGHATLYWYQQILGQGPKLLIQFQNNGVVDDSQLPKDRFSAERLKGVDSTLKIQPAKLEDSAVYLCASGSTWGVLETQYFGPGTRLLVL.

The table lists this clonotype with a few counts. The chain has TRBV7-9 and TRBJ2-7, with 11 nucleotides matching TRBD2. Germline assignment: CDR1 SEHNR and CDR2 FQNEAQ (reference sequence). Trimming took 2 bases from V and 6 from J; bases not matched to a gene: 3. The length of the CDR3 is 14 residues. CDR3 bases: TGTGCCAGCAGCTTAACTAGCGGGAGTAGCGAGCAGTACTTC. It translates to CASSLTSGSSEQYF.

This clonotype was seen more than once but under ten times. Compared with germline, one end of the junction differs, possibly owing to a read error. This chain connects TRBV11-2 to TRBJ1-3, with D possibly TRBD1 on 5 matching bases. CDR1 is SGHAT and CDR2 is FQNNGV in the germline V gene. The CDR3 consists of 12 residues. The CDR3 DNA follows: TGTGCCAGCTGTCTTCTGGACAACAGCATATATTTT. It yields the protein CASCLLDNSIYF.

This clonotype was recorded many times. This chain links TRBV29-1 with TRBJ1-1; 7 bases fit TRBD1. The CDR3 runs 13 residues. CDR1 and CDR2 from the germline V gene are SQVTM and ANQGSEA. The J segment lost 1 base and the V segment lost 6 bases, leaving 5 bases of the junction unmatched. CDR3: CSVEGASNTEAFF. DNA for the CDR3: TGCAGCGTCGAGGGGGCATCGAACACTGAAGCTTTCTTT.

Concerning this clonotype: A read error may produce the germline difference seen at one junction end. The V gene is TRBV4-2, the J gene TRBJ2-2; 9 positions match TRBD2. Germline lookup yields CDR1 LGHNA and CDR2 YNFKEQ. This CDR3 region has 14 residues. This CDR3 is CASSQREGIGKLFF. CDR3 nucleotides: TGTGCCAGCAGCCAGCGGGAGGGTATCGGGAAGCTGTTTTTT.